This is a list of T cell receptor beta chains from one sample in a study of blood T cell repertoires in COVID-19. TCRdb's table, derived via immunoSEQ multiplex PCR, lists solely in-frame clones and lacks some. The top ten hold approximately 6.9% of the sample, which has approximately 190,000 clones, about four fifths seen once. The sample comprised peripheral blood. Source of these receptors: a man in his 60s with acute or convalescent COVID-19. Both conserved end residues are part of each CDR3. A D gene is named only where the DNA matches it firmly. Not every row has a clone size; where given, it reads once, few, many or a size class.

V gene	clone size	J gene	D gene	CDR3 DNA	CDR3 protein
TRBV19	few	TRBJ1-2	TRBD1	TGTGCCAGTAACCCGGGACAGGGGGCCAGGGGCTACACCTTC	CASNPGQGARGYTF
TRBV3-1/TRBV3-2	.	TRBJ2-5	.	TGTGCCAGCAGCCCCAGGGTGAACCACCAAGAGACCCAGTACTTC	CASSPRVNHQETQYF
TRBV4-1	.	TRBJ1-3	.	TGCGCCAGCAGCCCCCGGGAATCTGGAAACACCATATATTTT	CASSPRESGNTIYF
TRBV6-6	.	TRBJ2-7	.	TGTGCCAGCGGTCTAGCCTACGAGCAGTACTTC	CASGLAYEQYF
TRBV19	.	TRBJ1-5	TRBD1	TGTGCCAGTAGAAGCGCCGGGACAGGGAATAATCAGCCCCAGCATTTT	CASRSAGTGNNQPQHF
TRBV5-1	.	TRBJ1-4	TRBD1	TGCGCCAGCAGCTTGCAGGGGGCGACTTGGGGAACTAATGAAAAACTGTTTTTT	CASSLQGATWGTNEKLFF
TRBV7-3	.	TRBJ2-1	TRBD2	TGTGCCAGCAGATCCGCCGGGACTAGCTTTTACAATGAGCAGTTCTTC	CASRSAGTSFYNEQFF
TRBV5-4	.	TRBJ1-2	.	TGTGCCAGCAGCCAAACCCGGCCGGGGGGATTCTATGGCTACACCTTC	CASSQTRPGGFYGYTF
TRBV19	.	TRBJ1-2	.	TGTGCCAGTAGTATGCAGGGGTTCTATGGCTACACCTTC	CASSMQGFYGYTF
TRBV5-6	.	TRBJ1-6	TRBD1	TGTGCCAGCAGCAAAGGACAGGGCGGTTCACCCCTCCACTTT	CASSKGQGGSPLHF
TRBV2	.	TRBJ1-6	.	TGTGCCAGCAGTGTCGCAAACAGGGATTCACCCCTCCACTTT	CASSVANRDSPLHF
TRBV19	.	TRBJ1-2	.	TGTGCCAGTAGTGTAAGCGGGGGCGCTTCTTATGGCTACACCTTC	CASSVSGGASYGYTF
TRBV3-1/TRBV3-2	.	TRBJ2-2	TRBD1	TGTGCCAGCAGCCAGATGGAAGACAGGGCGAGACCAACCGAAAACACCGGGGAGCTGTTTTTT	CASSQMEDRARPTENTGELFF
TRBV19	.	TRBJ1-2	.	TGTGCCAGTAGTATAGACGGTGCGGGCTACACCTTC	CASSIDGAGYTF
TRBV4-1	.	TRBJ1-2	.	TGCGCCAGCAGCCACCTGGGAGGGCTTGGCTACACCTTC	CASSHLGGLGYTF
TRBV7-9	once	TRBJ2-1	TRBD2	TGTGCCAGCAGCTTAGTCGCGGGGGGGACCTACAATGAGCAGTTCTTC	CASSLVAGGTYNEQFF
TRBV24-1	few	TRBJ2-1	TRBD2	TGTGCCACCAGTGATACTAGCGGACCCCGGGGTGAGCAGTTCTTC	CATSDTSGPRGEQFF
TRBV6-5	.	TRBJ1-6	.	TGTGCCAGCAGTTACGGGAGGTCCAGTACTGGTTCACCCCTCCACTTT	CASSYGRSSTGSPLHF
TRBV10-3	.	TRBJ2-3	TRBD2	TGTGCCATCAGTGAATACACTAGCGGGGGGTTACTTCCTACGCAGTATTTT	CAISEYTSGGLLPTQYF
TRBV27	.	TRBJ1-2	.	TGTGCCAGCAGTTTGATAGGGGGCTATGGCTACACCTTC	CASSLIGGYGYTF
TRBV19	.	TRBJ1-5	TRBD1	TGTGCCAGTACCCCACATGGAGGACAGGCTAGCAATCAGCCCCAGCATTTT	CASTPHGGQASNQPQHF
TRBV3-1/TRBV3-2	.	TRBJ2-2	TRBD2	TGTGCCAGCAGCCAAGGGACGGGACTAGTAGGGGCCGGGGAGCTGTTTTTT	CASSQGTGLVGAGELFF
TRBV9	.	TRBJ2-5	TRBD2	TGTGCCAGCAGCGTAGAAGCCGGGGGGGCCCGGGAGACCCAGTACTTC	CASSVEAGGARETQYF
TRBV2	.	TRBJ1-1	.	TGTGCCAGCGTCGGGAGGGGTCGGGGTGAAGCTTTCTTT	CASVGRGRGEAFF
TRBV20-1	.	TRBJ2-1	.	TGCAGTGCTATAGACAGGTTAAAGCAGTTCTTC	CSAIDRLKQFF
TRBV7-2	.	TRBJ2-1	TRBD2	TGTGCCAGCAGCTTATCGGCGGGAGGGGTGTACAATGAGCAGTTCTTC	CASSLSAGGVYNEQFF
TRBV6-5	few	TRBJ2-7	.	TGTGCCAGCAGTCCTTTGGGACAATCCTACGAGCAGTACTTC	CASSPLGQSYEQYF
TRBV9	.	TRBJ2-3	.	TGTGCCAGCAGCGTAGTGGGGCGCACAGATACGCAGTATTTT	CASSVVGRTDTQYF
TRBV2	.	TRBJ1-5	TRBD1	TGTGCCAGCAGTGGGGGAACAGGGGGCAATCAGCCCCAGCATTTT	CASSGGTGGNQPQHF
TRBV12-5	.	TRBJ1-5	TRBD1	TGTGCTAGTGGTTCCACAGGGGCGGGCCAGCCCCAGCATTTT	CASGSTGAGQPQHF
TRBV3-1/TRBV3-2	.	TRBJ2-6	.	TGTGCCAGCAGCTCCAACAGGGTTTTGGCCAACGTCCTGACTTTC	CASSSNRVLANVLTF
TRBV2	few	TRBJ2-7	TRBD2	TGTGCCAGCAGTGCTGCTAGCGGTCCCTACGAGCAGTACTTC	CASSAASGPYEQYF
TRBV7-2	.	TRBJ1-6	.	TGTGCCAGCAGCTTAGGCAGGATTGATAATTCACCCCTCCACTTT	CASSLGRIDNSPLHF
TRBV5-1	.	TRBJ1-1	TRBD1	TGCGCCAGCAGCCCGGAGCGGGACAGGGCTTTGAACACTGAAGCTTTCTTT	CASSPERDRALNTEAFF
TRBV6-5	.	TRBJ1-5	.	TGTGCCAGCGGGGGGTGGGGTAATCAGCCCCAGCATTTT	CASGGWGNQPQHF
TRBV7-3	.	TRBJ2-1	TRBD2	TGTGCCAGCAGCTTCCCGGGAGATGGAGCGGGAGTACTCTTACGTGAGCAGTTCTTC	CASSFPGDGAGVLLREQFF
TRBV10-3	.	TRBJ2-3	TRBD2	TGTGCCATCAGTGACCTAGCGGGGACCACAGATACGCAGTATTTT	CAISDLAGTTDTQYF
TRBV4-1	.	TRBJ2-1	TRBD2	TGCGCCAGCAGCCTTCGGACTAGCGGGGGGGCTGAGCAGTTCTTC	CASSLRTSGGAEQFF
TRBV7-2	.	TRBJ1-1	TRBD1	TGTGCCAGCAGCTTTATCCCTGACAGGGGCAGAACTGAAGCTTTCTTT	CASSFIPDRGRTEAFF
TRBV27	.	TRBJ2-3	TRBD2	TGTGCCAGCAGTTGGGGACTAGCGGGGGGCACAGATACGCAGTATTTT	CASSWGLAGGTDTQYF
TRBV6-5	few	TRBJ1-3	.	TGTGCCAGCAGCCGGACTTTTGGGAACACCATATATTTT	CASSRTFGNTIYF
TRBV11-2	.	TRBJ2-3	.	TGTGCCAGCAGGTCAGGGAATACGCAGTATTTT	CASRSGNTQYF
TRBV7-9	few	TRBJ2-3	.	TGTGCCAGCAGCTTAACAGGGTCAACAGATACGCAGTATTTT	CASSLTGSTDTQYF
TRBV12-3/TRBV12-4	.	TRBJ1-4	TRBD1	TGTGCCAGCACCCAAAGGGGGGGACAGGGTCTGTTTTTT	CASTQRGGQGLFF
TRBV5-4	.	TRBJ2-3	.	TGTGCCAGCAGCTCCTCGATATTCTATACTAGCACAGATACGCAGTATTTT	CASSSSIFYTSTDTQYF
TRBV10-3	.	TRBJ1-6	TRBD1	TGTGCCATCAGTGAGCGGATGACAGGGGGTAGTTCACCCCTCCACTTT	CAISERMTGGSSPLHF
TRBV25-1	.	TRBJ2-1	.	TGTGCCAGCAGTGAATCATGGGGGGGGGCGTACAATGAGCAGTTCTTC	CASSESWGGAYNEQFF